Each of the 17 T cell receptor beta chains below was sequenced from the same sample in a study of blood T cell repertoires in COVID-19. TCRdb keeps only in-frame clones here, not all; method: immunoSEQ multiplex PCR. The sample comprises 100,000 to 150,000 clones, about 86% of which are singletons, and 2.4% rests with the top ten. Sequenced sample: PBMCs or T cells enriched from blood (not recorded which). The receptors stem from a man in his forties with acute COVID-19.

The chain has TRBV5-1 and TRBJ2-1, with 11 bases that match TRBD2. The CDR3 has 15 amino acids. V lost 4 bases, J lost 2 bases, and 2 bases stayed unmatched. Looked up from germline, CDR1 is SGHRS and CDR2 is YFSETQ. CDR3 in DNA: TGCGCCAGCAGCCTTAGCGGGGGGGCCTACAATGAGCAGTTCTTC. Translation: CASSLSGGAYNEQFF.

V is TRBV6-9 and J is TRBJ2-1; tentative D call: TRBD2 (5 bases). The CDR3 spans 13 residues. With 3 bases removed from V and 7 bases from J, the gap between germline ends came to 10 bases. Germline assignment: CDR1 MNHGY and CDR2 SVAAGI. The CDR3 coding sequence is TGTGCCAGCAGTTACCCGCCGGGGAATGAGCAGTTCTTC. Translating it yields CASSYPPGNEQFF.

The V gene is TRBV24-1, the J gene TRBJ2-2; TRBD2 matches 7 bases. Germline lookup yields CDR1 KGHDR and CDR2 SFDVKD. CDR3 length: 13 amino acids. Trimming took 4 bases from V and 6 from J; bases not matched to a gene: 1. The CDR3 region has the DNA TGTGCCACCAGTGAGGGGGGGTCCGGGGAGCTGTTTTTT. It codes for CATSEGGSGELFF.

In the case of this clone: The same CDR3 is also encoded by other DNA sequences in this sample. V gene TRBV11-3 combines with J gene TRBJ2-3, with unresolved D. This CDR3 region has 13 residues. Germline V gives CDR1 SGHNT, CDR2 YENEEA. V gave up 2 bases and J gave up 2 bases, with 5 bases separating them. The CDR3 protein is CASSLLFTDTQYF. CDR3 coding DNA: TGTGCCAGCAGCTTACTGTTCACAGATACGCAGTATTTT.

The genes are TRBV6-5 and TRBJ1-1; weak D call: TRBD1 (5 bases). V was pared by 0 bases and J by 4 bases, with 9 bases between. The CDR3 totals 14 residues. CDR1 MNHEY and CDR2 SVGAGI come from the germline V gene. CDR3 loop: CASSYSGGGTEAFF. DNA of the CDR3: TGTGCCAGCAGTTACTCGGGGGGAGGCACTGAAGCTTTCTTT.

This chain joins TRBV18 and TRBJ2-5; D remains ambiguous. Germline CDR1 is KGHSH and CDR2 is LQKENI. The CDR3 totals 15 residues. V gave up 3 bases and J gave up 2 bases, with 13 bases separating them. CDR3 sequence reads: CASSPSPTEQETQYF. CDR3 nucleotides: TGTGCCAGCTCACCTTCACCGACGGAGCAAGAGACCCAGTACTTC.

This clone has only one observation. The chain combines TRBV6-5 with TRBJ1-4; the D is unclear. This CDR3 is built from 14 residues. Germline V gives CDR1 MNHEY, CDR2 SVGAGI. V gave up 10 bases and J gave up 2 bases, with 14 bases separating them. In DNA, the CDR3 is TGTGCCATTGCCTGGCGGGCGACTAATGAAAAACTGTTTTTT. Translating gives CAIAWRATNEKLFF.

The V call is TRBV25-1, the J call TRBJ1-1; 7 bases map to TRBD1. CDR3 size: 17 residues. Losses at the gene ends were 3 bases for V and 2 bases for J; bases not matched to a gene: 12. Germline values: CDR1 MGHDK, CDR2 SYGVNS. The CDR3 DNA follows: TGTGCCAGCAGTGACCCAATACCGGGACAGCCAAACACTGAAGCTTTCTTT. Amino acid sequence: CASSDPIPGQPNTEAFF.

The sample holds one count of this clone. The CDR3 spells CASSFLSGGRTDTQYF. Here the CDR3 DNA reads TGTGCCAGCAGCTTTCTTAGCGGGGGCAGGACAGATACGCAGTATTTT. The gene calls are TRBV5-4 and TRBJ2-3; 9 bases are a match to TRBD2. Germline CDR1 reads SGHNT; CDR2 reads YYREEE (reference sequence). This CDR3 spans 16 amino acids. Trimming took 2 bases from V and 3 from J; bases not matched to a gene: 7.

Written as DNA, the CDR3 is TGTGCCAGCAGCTTAGTATGGGACACAGATGAAAAACTGTTTTTT. Translation gives CASSLVWDTDEKLFF. This chain links TRBV5-6 with TRBJ1-4, with D maybe TRBD1 (6 bases). Germline CDR1 is SGHDT and CDR2 is YYEEEE. This CDR3 region has 15 residues. V dropped 2 bases and J dropped 6 bases, with 14 bases sitting between them.

This rearrangement joins TRBV14 to TRBJ1-1, with D perhaps matching TRBD1 (5 bases). V lost 4 bases to trimming and J lost 0 bases, with 15 bases between them. This CDR3 has 16 residues. CDR1 and CDR2 (germline): SGHDN, FVKESK. CDR3 protein: CASSLSSGLLNTEAFF. CDR3 in DNA: TGTGCCAGCAGCCTTAGCTCAGGGCTCCTGAACACTGAAGCTTTCTTT.

This clone occurred once. The chain links TRBV3-1 (or the pseudogene TRBV3-2) to TRBJ2-2; TRBD2 matches at 9 bases. The germline V gene encodes CDR1 LGHDT and CDR2 YNNKEL (reference sequence). This CDR3 region has 15 residues. Germline trimming cut 4 bases from V and 5 bases from J; bases unmatched to any gene: 5. This CDR3 reads CASSPLSGGTGELFF. In nucleotides, the CDR3 is TGTGCCAGCAGCCCCCTTAGCGGGGGAACCGGGGAGCTGTTTTTT.

This chain joins TRBV7-9 and TRBJ1-5; D might be TRBD1 (6 bases). This CDR3 has 14 amino acids. V was shortened by 3 bases and J by 3 bases, with 9 bases between the two germline ends. Germline V gene lookup returns CDR1 SEHNR and CDR2 FQNEAQ (reference sequence). CDR3: CASSFQGNNQPQHF. For the CDR3, the DNA is TGTGCCAGCAGCTTTCAGGGGAACAATCAGCCCCAGCATTTT. Combining the CDR3 with reference TRBV7-9 and TRBJ1-5 gives the whole variable domain DTGVSQNPRHKITKRGQNVTFRCDPISEHNRLYWYRQTLGQGPEFLTYFQNEAQLEKSRLLSDRFSAERPKGSFSTLEIQRTEQGDSAMYLCASSFQGNNQPQHFGDGTRLSIL.

This clone was observed a single time. The V and J genes are TRBV6-5 and TRBJ2-7; D might be TRBD1 (5 bases). Germline V gene sequence: CDR1 MNHEY, CDR2 SVGAGI. V was pared by 6 bases and J by 4 bases, with 13 bases between. The length of the CDR3 is 13 residues. CDR3 nucleotides: TGTGCCAGCAGGTGGGCAGGGCTGTACGAGCAGTACTTC. Its protein product is CASRWAGLYEQYF.

A word on this clone: The same CDR3 arises from other DNA sequences in this sample as well. The chain is built from TRBV12-3 or TRBV12-4 and TRBJ2-7; the D gene is possibly TRBD1 (5 bases). There are 13 residues in the CDR3. V lost 3 bases, J lost 1 base, and 7 bases lay in between. The CDR3 protein is CASSLAGSYEQYF. The CDR3 nucleotides are TGTGCCAGCAGTTTGGCAGGGTCCTACGAGCAGTACTTC.

The chain carries TRBV3-1 (or the pseudogene TRBV3-2) and TRBJ1-6; no firm D call. The V gene's germline CDR1 is LGHDT and CDR2 YNNKEL (reference sequence). The CDR3 covers 12 residues. With 4 bases removed from V and 7 bases from J, the gap between germline ends came to 5 bases. CDR3 loop: CASSPNNSPLHF. The CDR3 DNA is TGTGCCAGCAGCCCTAACAATTCACCCCTCCACTTT.

The chain combines TRBV29-1 with TRBJ2-3, with 8 bases identical to TRBD2. CDR1 is SQVTM and CDR2 is ANQGSEA in the germline V gene. The V gene end was trimmed by 4 bases and the J gene end by 3 bases; junction bases not matched to a gene: 6. The CDR3 extends over 14 amino acids. CDR3 DNA: TGCAGCGTTGCGGGGGGGCATAAGACAGATACGCAGTATTTT. Protein sequence: CSVAGGHKTDTQYF.